The sequence of this TCR beta chain was determined in a study of blood T cell repertoires in COVID-19. Turning to the study itself: There were acute and convalescent COVID-19 samples, and they came from the United States, Italy and Spain.

Membership in each cohort depended on participant-reported clinical history. Authors' methods: Estimates of nucleated cell counts were drawn from the amplification of reference gene primers. This table comes from immunoSEQ multiplex PCR, and its TCRdb copy is limited to in-frame clones, with some not included. The V and J calls and clone size are taken from that table; D and trimming were inferred from the DNA. The repertoire has about 350,000 clones, less than 90% of them found once; the top ten carry approximately 3%. This clone has a handful of counts. Per the germline V gene, CDR1 is MGHRA and CDR2 is YSYEKL. Deletions cut 0 bases from V and 0 bases from J, with 15 bases between. The length of the CDR3 is 19 residues.

The genes are TRBV4-1 and TRBJ2-6; perhaps TRBD1 as D (6 bases). The clonotype was recovered from a woman aged 25-40 years who had recovered from COVID-19. The specimen sequenced was PBMCs or T cells enriched from blood (not recorded which). The CDR3 here is CASSQDTQGLDSGANVLTF. CDR3 in DNA: TGCGCCAGCAGCCAAGATACACAGGGCCTTGACTCTGGGGCCAACGTCCTGACTTTC.